This T cell receptor (beta chain) came from a study of T cell responses to AZD1222 COVID-19 vaccine. The study's findings and limits: Reportedly, nearly half of unique spike TCRs recognized epitopes outside B.1.351/B.1.1.7 mutations.

The CDR3 contains 12 residues. V gave up 11 bases and J gave up 6 bases; unmatched junction bases: 6. Looked up from germline, CDR1 is WSHSY and CDR2 is SAAADI. On this clone itself: What it binds is unknown.

Clones were read by immunoSEQ multiplex PCR, and TCRdb kept only the in-frame ones, dropping some. The repertoire holds about 160,000 clones, roughly nine tenths seen once, with approximately 1.9% in the top ten. The material was peripheral blood, obtained on day 0 of AZD1222 vaccination. The clonotype originates from an adult in good health. The V gene is TRBV10-2, the J gene TRBJ2-1, with 8 positions matching TRBD2. In nucleotides, the CDR3 is TGCGCCTCTCGGGAGGGCCCCAATGAGCAGTTCTTC. This codes for CASREGPNEQFF.